Listed below are T cell receptor beta chains from one sample, sequenced in a study of technical replicates of blood from a handful of donors. The data were produced by immunoSEQ multiplex PCR, yet TCRdb's version contains in-frame clones alone and is incomplete. In the table there are about 80,000 clones, nearly 95% of which are singletons. The sample was T cells isolated from PBMCs. Receptors were obtained from a human donor in good health. The CDR3 runs from the conserved cysteine through the conserved F or W. Fields, in order: D gene, V gene, J gene, clone size, CDR3 protein, CDR3 DNA. A D gene is named only where the DNA matches it firmly. Rows give clone size only sometimes, using once, few, many, or a class for an expanded clone.

>-|TRBV9|TRBJ1-2|-
CASSVGSYGYTF
TGTGCCAGCAGCGTAGGCAGCTATGGCTACACCTTC
>-|TRBV5-6|TRBJ2-7|-
CASSLVFEGVSSDEQYF
TGTGCCAGCAGCTTGGTTTTTGAGGGAGTATCCTCTGACGAGCAGTACTTC
>-|TRBV7-2|TRBJ2-5|-
CASSPPTSASWKTQYF
TGTGCCAGCAGCCCCCCCACGAGCGCGAGTTGGAAGACCCAGTACTTC
>-|TRBV5-4|TRBJ1-1|few
CASRWWGGGLNTEAFF
TGTGCCAGCAGGTGGTGGGGTGGAGGGCTGAACACTGAAGCTTTCTTT
>-|TRBV5-8|TRBJ1-2|-
CASSPTVFPYGYTF
TGTGCCAGCAGCCCGACAGTTTTTCCTTATGGCTACACCTTC
>TRBD1|TRBV19|TRBJ2-7|-
CASSPGQSYEQYF
TGTGCCAGTAGTCCGGGACAGTCCTACGAGCAGTACTTC
>-|TRBV11-2|TRBJ1-3|-
CASSDVGGAATIYF
TGTGCCAGCAGCGATGTTGGGGGCGCGGCCACCATATATTTT
>-|TRBV5-1|TRBJ1-2|-
CASSLEGRVISYTF
TGCGCCAGCAGCTTGGAGGGCAGGGTAATAAGCTACACCTTC
>-|TRBV7-8|TRBJ2-1|-
CASSPNSGSRNEQFF
TGTGCCAGCAGCCCCAATTCCGGGAGTCGCAATGAGCAGTTCTTC
>TRBD2|TRBV19|TRBJ2-4|-
CASSIGLAGNIQYF
TGTGCCAGTAGTATAGGCCTAGCGGGAAACATTCAGTACTTC
>-|TRBV19|TRBJ2-3|-
CASSIRVRERSTDTQYF
TGTGCCAGTAGCATTCGGGTAAGGGAGCGAAGCACAGATACGCAGTATTTT
>-|TRBV6-6|TRBJ2-1|-
CASSKSSYNEQFF
TGTGCCAGCAGTAAGAGCTCCTACAATGAGCAGTTCTTC
>-|TRBV5-1|TRBJ2-2|-
CASTADRSTGELFF
TGCGCCAGCACCGCGGACAGAAGCACCGGGGAGCTGTTTTTT
>TRBD1|TRBV19|TRBJ1-2|-
CASSPESGGYGYTF
TGTGCCAGTAGTCCCGAATCAGGGGGCTATGGCTACACCTTC
>TRBD2|TRBV29-1|TRBJ2-7|-
CSVESVAGYEQYF
TGCAGCGTTGAATCGGTAGCGGGATACGAGCAGTACTTC
>-|TRBV6-5|TRBJ1-1|-
CASSYSGVYEEAFF
TGTGCCAGCAGTTACTCCGGAGTTTATGAAGAAGCTTTCTTT
>-|TRBV20-1|TRBJ1-2|-
CSASNGYTF
TGCAGTGCTAGTAATGGCTACACCTTC
>TRBD1|TRBV6-5|TRBJ1-1|-
CASSWGDSSKAFF
TGTGCCAGCAGTTGGGGGGACAGTTCAAAAGCTTTCTTT
>TRBD2|TRBV7-2|TRBJ2-7|-
CASSLLPSGTDEQYF
TGTGCCAGCAGCTTACTTCCTAGCGGGACCGACGAGCAGTACTTC
>TRBD1|TRBV19|TRBJ1-2|once
CASIKTGFDGYTF
TGTGCCAGTATTAAGACAGGGTTCGATGGCTACACCTTC
>-|TRBV27|TRBJ1-1|-
CASSISWNTEAFF
TGTGCCAGCAGTATTTCGTGGAACACTGAAGCTTTCTTT
>-|TRBV10-2|TRBJ1-1|-
CASLYRNTEAFF
TGCGCCAGCCTCTACCGGAACACTGAAGCTTTCTTT
>-|TRBV4-3|TRBJ1-2|-
CASSQDSSTGLNYGYTF
TGCGCCAGCAGCCAAGATTCGTCCACAGGGCTAAACTATGGCTACACCTTC
>TRBD1|TRBV27|TRBJ1-2|-
CASSGQGAYYGYTF
TGTGCCAGCAGTGGACAGGGGGCCTACTATGGCTACACCTTC
>-|TRBV21-1|TRBJ2-4|once
CASNRGPWGDQYF
TGTGCCAGCAACAGGGGCCCTTGGGGGGATCAGTACTTC
>TRBD1|TRBV2|TRBJ1-1|-
CASSLVQYKTGEDTEAFF
TGTGCCAGCAGTTTGGTTCAATATAAGACAGGGGAGGACACTGAAGCTTTCTTT
>-|TRBV28|TRBJ2-7|few
CASMGHSSYEQYF
TGTGCCAGCATGGGGCACAGTTCCTACGAGCAGTACTTC
>TRBD1|TRBV19|TRBJ2-6|-
CASSPGTGTSGANVLTF
TGTGCCAGTAGTCCCGGGACAGGGACCTCTGGGGCCAACGTCCTGACTTTC
>TRBD1|TRBV28|TRBJ1-4|once
CASRTGATYEKLFF
TGTGCCAGCAGGACAGGGGCGACGTATGAAAAACTGTTTTTT
>-|TRBV9|TRBJ1-1|-
CASSVAPHTEAFF
TGTGCCAGCAGCGTAGCTCCCCACACTGAAGCTTTCTTT
>-|TRBV28|TRBJ2-7|once
CASSLVGAYEQYF
TGTGCCAGCAGTTTAGTAGGAGCCTACGAGCAGTACTTC
>TRBD1|TRBV7-2|TRBJ2-5|-
CASSKGDRGWETQYF
TGTGCCAGCAGCAAAGGGGACAGGGGATGGGAGACCCAGTACTTC